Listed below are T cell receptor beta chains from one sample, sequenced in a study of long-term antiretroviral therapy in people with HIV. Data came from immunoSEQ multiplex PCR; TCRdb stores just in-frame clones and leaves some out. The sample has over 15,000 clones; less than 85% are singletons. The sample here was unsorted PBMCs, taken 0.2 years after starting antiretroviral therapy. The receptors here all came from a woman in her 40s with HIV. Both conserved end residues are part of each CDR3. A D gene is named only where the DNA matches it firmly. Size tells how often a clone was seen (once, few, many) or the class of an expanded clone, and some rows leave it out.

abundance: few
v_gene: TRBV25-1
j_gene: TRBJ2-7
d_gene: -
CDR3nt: TGTGCCAGCAGCGCCGGACTTCTCTACGAGCAGTACTTC
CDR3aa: CASSAGLLYEQYF

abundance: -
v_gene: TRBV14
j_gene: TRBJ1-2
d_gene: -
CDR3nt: TGTGCCAGCAGCCAAGATGCAGGTCTGGGTGGCTACACCTTC
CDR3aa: CASSQDAGLGGYTF

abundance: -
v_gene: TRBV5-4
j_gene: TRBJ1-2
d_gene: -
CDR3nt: TGTGCCAGCAGCTCAGATGACAGACCCTATGGCTACACCTTC
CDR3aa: CASSSDDRPYGYTF

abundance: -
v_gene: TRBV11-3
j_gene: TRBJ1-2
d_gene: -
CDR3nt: TGTGCCAGCAGTTCTCCGGGACTGGTGATCGGAGGCTACACCTTC
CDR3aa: CASSSPGLVIGGYTF

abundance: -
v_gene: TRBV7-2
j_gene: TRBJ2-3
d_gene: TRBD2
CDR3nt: TGTGCCAGCAGCTCCGGGACTAGCGGGAGGGCCTCAGATACGCAGTATTTT
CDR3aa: CASSSGTSGRASDTQYF

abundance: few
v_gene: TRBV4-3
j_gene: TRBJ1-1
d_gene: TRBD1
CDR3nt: TGCGCCAGCAGCCAAGATACAGGGGGAGGCACTGAAGCTTTCTTT
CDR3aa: CASSQDTGGGTEAFF

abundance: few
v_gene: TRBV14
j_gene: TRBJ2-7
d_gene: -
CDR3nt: TGTGCCAGCAGACAGGGAGGGACCTACGAGCAGTACTTC
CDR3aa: CASRQGGTYEQYF

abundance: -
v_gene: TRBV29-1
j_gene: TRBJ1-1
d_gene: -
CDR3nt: TGCAGCGTTGCGCTGAACACTGAAGCTTTCTTT
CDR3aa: CSVALNTEAFF

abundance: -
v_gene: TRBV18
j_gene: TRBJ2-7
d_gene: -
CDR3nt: TGTGCCAGCTCACCTATCCACCAGGGCAGAGGGGACGAGCAGTACTTC
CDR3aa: CASSPIHQGRGDEQYF

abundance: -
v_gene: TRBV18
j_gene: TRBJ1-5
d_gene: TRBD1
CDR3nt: TGTGCCAGCTCAGCCGGGACAGGGGATCAGCCCCAGCATTTT
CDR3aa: CASSAGTGDQPQHF

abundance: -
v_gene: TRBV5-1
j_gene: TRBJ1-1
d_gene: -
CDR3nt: TGCGCCAGCAGCTTGGCCTCCGCAGCGAGAGCTGAAGCTTTCTTT
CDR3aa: CASSLASAARAEAFF

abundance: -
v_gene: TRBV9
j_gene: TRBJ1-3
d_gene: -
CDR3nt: TGTGCCAGCAGCCGGGGGGACGGAAACACCATATATTTT
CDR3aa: CASSRGDGNTIYF

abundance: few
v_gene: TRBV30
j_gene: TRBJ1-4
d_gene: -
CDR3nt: TGTGCCTGGAGTGTAGACCGGAATGAAAAACTGTTTTTT
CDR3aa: CAWSVDRNEKLFF

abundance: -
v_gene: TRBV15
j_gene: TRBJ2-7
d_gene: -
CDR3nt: TGTGCCACCAGCAGAGATAGGACAGAGCTCCCCTACGAGCAGTACTTC
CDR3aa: CATSRDRTELPYEQYF

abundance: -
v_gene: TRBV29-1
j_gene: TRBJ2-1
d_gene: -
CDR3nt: TGCAGCGTGATCCGCGGGTACTCCTACAATGAGCAGTTCTTC
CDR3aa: CSVIRGYSYNEQFF

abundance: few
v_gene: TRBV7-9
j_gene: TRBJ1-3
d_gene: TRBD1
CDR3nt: TGTGCCAGCAATCTACAGGGGGCACTTGGAAACACCATATATTTT
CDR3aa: CASNLQGALGNTIYF

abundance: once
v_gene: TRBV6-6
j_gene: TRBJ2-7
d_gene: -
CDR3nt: TGTGCCAGCAGTTACTCGAGGGCAGGGGAGGCCTACGAGCAGTACTTC
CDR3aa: CASSYSRAGEAYEQYF

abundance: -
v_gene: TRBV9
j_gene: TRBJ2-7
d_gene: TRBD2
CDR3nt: TGTGCCAGCAGCCAGAGCGGGGAATACTCCTACGAGCAGTACTTC
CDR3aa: CASSQSGEYSYEQYF